Shown below are 15 T cell receptor beta chains from a single sample sequenced in a study of cytomegalovirus exposure and HLA in healthy donors. The table came from immunoSEQ multiplex PCR; TCRdb's copy has only in-frame clones and leaves some out. The sample holds a few hundred thousand clones; approximately 88% are singletons and the top ten take more than 12%. Sample: PBMCs. These receptors were taken from a woman in her twenties or thirties in good health and CMV-seropositive.

The chain is built from TRBV5-4 and TRBJ2-1, with 10 bases fitting TRBD2. The length of the CDR3 is 17 residues. The junction had 12 bases not matched to a gene; V was cut back by 3 bases and J by 6 bases. Germline values: CDR1 SGHNT, CDR2 YYREEE (reference sequence). The CDR3 coding sequence is TGTGCCAGCAGCTCCAGTAATCTAGCGGGAGTATTCAATGAGCAGTTCTTC. It is translated as CASSSSNLAGVFNEQFF.

V and J are TRBV30 and TRBJ2-7; tentative D call: TRBD2 (5 bases). The germline V gene encodes CDR1 GTSNPN and CDR2 SVGIG (reference sequence). This CDR3 contains 15 residues. V was cut by 3 bases and J by 6 bases, with 21 bases left in between. The CDR3, as DNA: TGTGCCTGGAGCAAGGGAGAAGGTCTAGGCATCGAGCAGTACTTC. Its translation is CAWSKGEGLGIEQYF.

This clone was counted once. V gene TRBV7-9 combines with J gene TRBJ2-3; D may be TRBD1 (5 bases). Per germline, CDR1 SEHNR and CDR2 FQNEAQ (reference sequence). The CDR3 runs 15 residues. The ends were cut back, 5 bases at V and 0 bases at J, with 12 bases in the middle. CDR3 nucleotides: TGTGCCAGCAGCCCAGGGCGCGTTAGCACAGATACGCAGTATTTT. Translated, it gives CASSPGRVSTDTQYF.

This chain connects TRBV6-1 to TRBJ1-5; D is perhaps TRBD1 (6 bases). V lost 8 bases to trimming and J lost 6 bases, with 14 bases between them. Germline lookup yields CDR1 MNHNS and CDR2 SASEGT. The CDR3 is 13 amino acids. CDR3 sequence: CASWQGSRQPQHF. For the CDR3, the DNA is TGTGCCAGCTGGCAGGGGTCGCGTCAGCCCCAGCATTTT.

V and J are TRBV5-1 and TRBJ1-4, with 8 nucleotides matching TRBD1. V lost 4 bases, J lost 8 bases, and 7 bases stayed unmatched. The CDR3 extends over 14 amino acids. Germline lookup yields CDR1 SGHRS and CDR2 YFSETQ. CDR3 nucleotides: TGCGCCAGCAGCCGAGGACAGGGTGGAGAAAAACTGTTTTTT. Protein sequence: CASSRGQGGEKLFF.

The gene calls are TRBV2 and TRBJ1-1; the match to TRBD1 covers 9 bases. This CDR3 has 14 amino acids. The V gene's germline CDR1 is SNHLY and CDR2 FYNNEI. The V gene end was trimmed by 10 bases and the J gene end by 1 base; junction bases not matched to a gene: 7. CDR3 amino acids: CATGQGTTNTEAFF. The CDR3 DNA follows: TGTGCCACCGGACAGGGGACAACGAACACTGAAGCTTTCTTT.

This clone is a singleton in its sample. The CDR3 nucleotides are TGTGCTAGTGGTTTACGTTGGACCAGCTCCTACAATGAGCAGTTCTTC. It yields the protein CASGLRWTSSYNEQFF. This sequence joins TRBV12-5 and TRBJ2-1; D is ambiguous. The CDR3 spans 16 residues. Germline V CDR1 and CDR2: LGHNT, FRNRAP. Trimming cost V 3 bases and J 0 bases, with 12 bases left between them.

This clone has a handful of counts. The J gene is TRBJ1-1, the V gene TRBV6-1; the match to TRBD1 covers 7 bases. From germline, CDR1 is MNHNS and CDR2 SASEGT. The CDR3 runs 14 residues. V dropped 4 bases and J dropped 4; count of bases not matched to a gene: 6. The CDR3 here is CASSGRSGGTEAFF. CDR3 in DNA: TGTGCCAGCAGTGGGAGATCAGGGGGCACTGAAGCTTTCTTT.

The chain joins TRBV14 to TRBJ2-5; 8 nucleotides line up with TRBD2. The CDR3 runs 14 residues. V lost 2 bases, J lost 5 bases, and 4 bases stayed unmatched. From germline, CDR1 is SGHDN and CDR2 FVKESK. CDR3 bases: TGTGCCAGCAGCCAAATGATAGCGGGGGAGACCCAGTACTTC. As protein: CASSQMIAGETQYF. The variable domain in full, completed from reference TRBV14 and TRBJ2-5, reads EAGVTQFPSHSVIEKGQTVTLRCDPISGHDNLYWYRRVMGKEIKFLLHFVKESKQDESGMPNNRFLAERTGGTYSTLKVQPAELEDSGVYFCASSQMIAGETQYFGPGTRLLVL.

The rearrangement uses TRBV2 and TRBJ2-7; D is possibly TRBD2 (7 bases). Trimming removed 3 bases at V and 6 bases at J, with 12 bases between. This CDR3 is 13 amino acids long. Germline CDR1 and CDR2: SNHLY and FYNNEI. The CDR3 nucleotides read TGTGCCAGCAGTGATATGAGGGGGGGCGAGCAGTACTTC. This encodes CASSDMRGGEQYF.

Comment on this clone: The junction departs from germline at one end; a sequencing error may be responsible. The chain links TRBV29-1 to TRBJ1-2; D not resolved. The CDR3 loop spans 11 amino acids. Germline assignment: CDR1 SQVTM and CDR2 ANQGSEA. The CDR3 DNA reads TGCAGCGTAGAAGCAAGAAATGGCTACACCTTC. It is translated as CSVEARNGYTF.

V gene TRBV2 combines with J gene TRBJ1-5; maybe TRBD1 (6 bases). This CDR3 region has 18 residues. V shed 0 bases and J shed 1 base, with 16 bases lying between them. Per germline, CDR1 SNHLY and CDR2 FYNNEI. The CDR3 coding sequence is TGTGCCAGCAGTGAAGCTGGTTGGCAGGGGAGAAGCAATCAGCCCCAGCATTTT. This encodes CASSEAGWQGRSNQPQHF.

This chain uses TRBV2 with TRBJ1-2; D perhaps matches TRBD1 (5 bases). CDR1 is SNHLY and CDR2 is FYNNEI in the germline V gene. The CDR3 spans 14 residues. V was clipped by 1 base and J by 8 bases, with 14 bases between them. CDR3 protein: CASSEGSRGMGYTF. The CDR3 coding sequence is TGTGCCAGCAGTGAAGGGTCTAGGGGTATGGGCTACACCTTC.

This chain links TRBV9 with TRBJ2-7; D assignment may be TRBD1 or TRBD2 (6 bases each). V lost 3 bases to trimming and J lost 3 bases, with 16 bases between them. From germline, CDR1 is SGDLS and CDR2 YYNGEE. CDR3 size: 15 residues. CDR3 sequence reads: CASSAEEGGYYEQYF. In nucleotides, the CDR3 is TGTGCCAGCAGCGCAGAGGAGGGGGGATACTACGAGCAGTACTTC.

This clone showed up just a few times. The chain is built from TRBV15 and TRBJ2-7, with no clear D. In germline, CDR1 is LNHNV, CDR2 YYDKDF (reference sequence). This CDR3 has 13 residues. V was shortened by 0 bases and J by 5 bases, with 8 bases between the two germline ends. The CDR3 DNA is TGTGCCACCAGCAGAGACGGCCAGAACGAGCAGTACTTC. Its protein is CATSRDGQNEQYF.